The clone carrying this TCR beta chain was counted only a few times. The data stem from a study of blood T cell repertoires in COVID-19. As for the study in general: COVID-19 samples from acute and convalescent phases originated in the United States, Italy and Spain. Sources were T cells, B-cell-depleted T cells, or PBMCs; the material itself was cDNA or gDNA.

In the study's own analysis: Quantification of nucleated cells was approximated via reference gene primer amplification. This table comes from immunoSEQ multiplex PCR, and its TCRdb copy is limited to in-frame clones, with some not included. The V and J calls and clone size are taken from that table; D and trimming were inferred from the DNA. Of a few hundred thousand clones in the sample, about 85% were seen once. V lost 7 bases to trimming and J lost 0 bases, with 10 bases between them. Looked up from germline, CDR1 is MNHEY and CDR2 is SVGAGI. The CDR3 runs 14 residues. Sequencing input: peripheral blood. This receptor was taken from a man aged 50 or older who had recovered from COVID-19. V and J are TRBV6-5 and TRBJ1-3, with D possibly being TRBD1 (6 bases). The CDR3 loop reads CASTSGDSGNTIYF. CDR3 bases: TGTGCCAGCACGTCAGGGGACTCTGGAAACACCATATATTTT.